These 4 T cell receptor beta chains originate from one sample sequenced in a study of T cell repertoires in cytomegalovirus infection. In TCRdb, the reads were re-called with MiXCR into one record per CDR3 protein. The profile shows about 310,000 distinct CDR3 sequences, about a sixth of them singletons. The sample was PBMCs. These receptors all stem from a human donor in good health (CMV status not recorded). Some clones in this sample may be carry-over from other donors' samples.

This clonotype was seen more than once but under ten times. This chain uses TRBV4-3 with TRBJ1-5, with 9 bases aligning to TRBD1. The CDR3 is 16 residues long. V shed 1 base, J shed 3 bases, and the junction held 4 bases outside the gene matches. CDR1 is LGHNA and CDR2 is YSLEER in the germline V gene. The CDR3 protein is CASSQGTGEYNQPQHF. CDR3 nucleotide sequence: TGCGCCAGCAGCCAAGGGACAGGGGAATACAATCAGCCCCAGCATTTT.

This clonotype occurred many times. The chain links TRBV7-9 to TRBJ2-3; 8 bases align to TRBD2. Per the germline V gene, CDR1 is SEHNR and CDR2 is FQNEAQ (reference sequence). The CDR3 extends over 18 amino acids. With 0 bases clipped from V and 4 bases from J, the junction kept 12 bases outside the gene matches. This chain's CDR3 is CASSLALAAGASADTQYF. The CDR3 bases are TGTGCCAGCAGCTTAGCACTTGCAGCGGGGGCTTCAGCAGATACGCAGTATTTT.

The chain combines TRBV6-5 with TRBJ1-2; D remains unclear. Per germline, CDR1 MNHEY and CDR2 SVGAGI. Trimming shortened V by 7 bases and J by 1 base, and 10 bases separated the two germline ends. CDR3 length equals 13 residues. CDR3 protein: CASTPGRNYGYTF. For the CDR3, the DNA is TGTGCCAGCACCCCCGGTCGTAACTATGGCTACACCTTC.

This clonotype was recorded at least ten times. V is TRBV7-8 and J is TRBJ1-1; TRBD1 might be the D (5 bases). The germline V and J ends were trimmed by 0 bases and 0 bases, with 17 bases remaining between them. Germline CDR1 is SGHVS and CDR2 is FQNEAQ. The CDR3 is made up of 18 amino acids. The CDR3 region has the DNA TGTGCCAGCAGCTTAGCGGGTTTATCGAAGGGGCTGAACACTGAAGCTTTCTTT. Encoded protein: CASSLAGLSKGLNTEAFF. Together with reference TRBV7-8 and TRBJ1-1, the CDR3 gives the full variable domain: GAGVSQSPRYKVAKRGQDVALRCDPISGHVSLFWYQQALGQGPEFLTYFQNEAQLDKSGLPSDRFFAERPEGSVSTLKIQRTQQEDSAVYLCASSLAGLSKGLNTEAFFGQGTRLTVV.